A single sample gave rise to the 5 T cell receptor beta chains below, sequenced in a study of blood T cell repertoires in COVID-19. Clones were read by immunoSEQ multiplex PCR, and TCRdb kept only the in-frame ones, dropping some. The sample holds more than 45,000 clones, about four fifths seen once. Sequencing was performed on peripheral blood. The receptors were sampled from an elderly man with COVID-19, enrolled during active disease.

This clone was seen more than once but under ten times. The chain links TRBV7-3 to TRBJ1-1; D gene ambiguous. Germline V gene data show CDR1 as SGHTA and CDR2 as FQGTGA. The CDR3 runs to 13 residues. Between the trimmed V and J ends, which lost 2 bases and 2 bases, there was a span of 6 bases. CDR3: CASSLVINTEAFF. The CDR3 DNA reads TGTGCCAGCAGCTTAGTTATAAACACTGAAGCTTTCTTT. Full variable domain (missing parts from reference TRBV7-3 and TRBJ1-1): GAGVSQTPSNKVTEKGKYVELRCDPISGHTALYWYRQSLGQGPEFLIYFQGTGAADDSGLPNDRFFAVRPEGSVSTLKIQRTERGDSAVYLCASSLVINTEAFFGQGTRLTVV.

On this clone itself: The sample carries other DNA sequences with the same CDR3. The chain is built from TRBV27 and TRBJ2-5; the D gene is possibly TRBD2 (6 bases). The germline V gene encodes CDR1 MNHEY and CDR2 SMNVEV (reference sequence). V was trimmed by 5 bases and J by 4 bases, leaving 23 bases between them. This CDR3 comprises 17 residues. CDR3 protein: CASSRTLRTQGGETQYF. Here the CDR3 DNA reads TGTGCCAGCAGTCGGACCCTTAGAACCCAGGGAGGAGAGACCCAGTACTTC.

The V gene is TRBV7-3, the J gene TRBJ2-7, with 9 bases fitting TRBD1. The CDR3 length is 15 residues. Germline V CDR1 and CDR2: SGHTA, FQGTGA. V trimming: 5 bases; J trimming: 4 bases; junction bases outside the gene matches: 9. In nucleotides, the CDR3 is TGTGCCAGCAGCCCCGACAGGGGGAATTGGTACGAGCAGTACTTC. Its protein is CASSPDRGNWYEQYF.

V and J are TRBV3-1 (or the pseudogene TRBV3-2) and TRBJ1-6; D unresolved. CDR3 size: 15 residues. Trimming cost V 1 base and J 5 bases, with 9 bases left between them. Germline assignment: CDR1 LGHDT and CDR2 YNNKEL (reference sequence). The CDR3 DNA sequence: TGTGCCAGCAGCCAAGCCTTGTCTAATAATTCACCCCTCCACTTT. This codes for CASSQALSNNSPLHF.

V and J are TRBV20-1 and TRBJ2-3, with a tentative D call TRBD2 (6 bases). This CDR3 is 15 amino acids long. Trimming took off 3 bases at V and 2 bases at J, with 15 bases between the two ends. The germline V gene has CDR1 DFQATT and CDR2 SNEGSKA (reference sequence). Here the CDR3 reads CSASLGSRNTDTQYF. CDR3 nucleotide sequence: TGCAGTGCTAGTCTCGGGAGCCGGAACACAGATACGCAGTATTTT.